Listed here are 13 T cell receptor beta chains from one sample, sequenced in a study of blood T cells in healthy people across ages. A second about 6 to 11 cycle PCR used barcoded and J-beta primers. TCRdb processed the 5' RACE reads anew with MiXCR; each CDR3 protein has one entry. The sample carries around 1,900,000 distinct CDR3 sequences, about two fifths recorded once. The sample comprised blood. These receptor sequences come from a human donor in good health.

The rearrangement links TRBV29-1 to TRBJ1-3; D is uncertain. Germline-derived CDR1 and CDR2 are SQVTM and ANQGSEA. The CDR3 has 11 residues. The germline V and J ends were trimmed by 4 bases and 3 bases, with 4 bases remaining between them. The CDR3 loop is CSVVGGNTIYF. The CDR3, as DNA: TGCAGCGTTGTAGGTGGAAACACCATATATTTT.

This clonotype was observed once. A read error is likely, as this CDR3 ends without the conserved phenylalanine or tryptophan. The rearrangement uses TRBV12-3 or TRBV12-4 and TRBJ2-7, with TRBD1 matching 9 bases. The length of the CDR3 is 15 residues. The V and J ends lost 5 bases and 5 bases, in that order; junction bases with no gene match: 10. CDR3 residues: CASSRLRDRADEQYS. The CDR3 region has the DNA TGTGCCAGCAGTCGACTCCGGGACAGGGCGGACGAGCAGTACTCC.

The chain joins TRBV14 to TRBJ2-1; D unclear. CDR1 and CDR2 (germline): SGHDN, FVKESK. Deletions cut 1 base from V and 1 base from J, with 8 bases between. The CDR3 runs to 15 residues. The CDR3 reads CASSQVKQSYNEQFF. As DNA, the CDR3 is TGTGCCAGCAGCCAAGTCAAGCAATCCTACAATGAGCAGTTCTTC.

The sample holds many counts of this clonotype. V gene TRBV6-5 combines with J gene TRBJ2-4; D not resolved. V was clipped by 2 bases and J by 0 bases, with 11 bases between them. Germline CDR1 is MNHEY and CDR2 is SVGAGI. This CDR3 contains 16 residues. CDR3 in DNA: TGTGCCAGCAGTTACCGGCCGGCAATAGCCAAAAACATTCAGTACTTC. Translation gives CASSYRPAIAKNIQYF.

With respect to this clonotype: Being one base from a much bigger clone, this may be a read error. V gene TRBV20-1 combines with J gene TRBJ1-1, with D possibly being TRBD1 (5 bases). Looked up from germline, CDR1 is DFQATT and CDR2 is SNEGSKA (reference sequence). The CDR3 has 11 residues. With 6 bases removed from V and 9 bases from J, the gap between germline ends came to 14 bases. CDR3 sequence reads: CSATETEKAFF. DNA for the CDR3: TGCAGTGCCACCGAGACAGAAAAAGCTTTCTTT.

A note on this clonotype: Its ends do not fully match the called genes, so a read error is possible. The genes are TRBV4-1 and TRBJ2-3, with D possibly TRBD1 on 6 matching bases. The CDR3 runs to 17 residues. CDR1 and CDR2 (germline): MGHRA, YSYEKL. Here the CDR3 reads CASSQHTGNGAPDTLYF. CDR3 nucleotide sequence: TGCGCCAGCAGCCAACATACAGGGAATGGGGCACCAGATACGCTGTATTTT.

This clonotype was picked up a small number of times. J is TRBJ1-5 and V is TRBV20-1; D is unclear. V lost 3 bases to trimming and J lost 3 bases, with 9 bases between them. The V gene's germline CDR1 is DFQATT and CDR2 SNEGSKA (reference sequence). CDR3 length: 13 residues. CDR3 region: CSARADFNQPQHF. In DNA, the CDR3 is TGCAGTGCTAGGGCTGACTTCAATCAGCCCCAGCATTTT.

The CDR3 here is CASSSRTAALYEQYF. In nucleotides, the CDR3 is TGCGCCAGCAGCTCGCGGACAGCCGCACTCTACGAGCAGTACTTC. The chain couples TRBV5-1 to TRBJ2-7; maybe TRBD1 (6 bases). CDR1 and CDR2 (germline): SGHRS, YFSETQ. V lost 3 bases, J lost 3 bases, and 16 bases lay in between. The CDR3 consists of 15 residues.

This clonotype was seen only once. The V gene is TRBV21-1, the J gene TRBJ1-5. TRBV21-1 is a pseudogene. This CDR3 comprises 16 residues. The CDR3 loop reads CASPNGRARSNQPQHF. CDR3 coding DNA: TGTGCCAGCCCTAATGGGCGGGCTAGGAGCAATCAGCCCCAGCATTTT.

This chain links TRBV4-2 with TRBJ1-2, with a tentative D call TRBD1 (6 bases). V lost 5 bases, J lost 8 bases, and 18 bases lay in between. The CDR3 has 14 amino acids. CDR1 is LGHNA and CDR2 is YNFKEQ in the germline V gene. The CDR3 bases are TGTGCCAGCAGCTTCACAGGGAGGTGGTTAGGCTACACCTTC. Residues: CASSFTGRWLGYTF.

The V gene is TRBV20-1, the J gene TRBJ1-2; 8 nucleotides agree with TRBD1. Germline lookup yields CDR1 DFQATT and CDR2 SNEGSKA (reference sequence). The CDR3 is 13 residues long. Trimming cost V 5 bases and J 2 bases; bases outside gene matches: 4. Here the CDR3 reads CSAEQGENYGYTF. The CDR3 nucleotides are TGCAGTGCTGAACAGGGGGAAAACTATGGCTACACCTTC.

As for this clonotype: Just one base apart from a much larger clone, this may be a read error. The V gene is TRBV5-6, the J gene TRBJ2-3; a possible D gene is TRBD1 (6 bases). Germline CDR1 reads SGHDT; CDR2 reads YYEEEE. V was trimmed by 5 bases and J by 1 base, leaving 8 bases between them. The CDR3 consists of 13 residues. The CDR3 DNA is TGTGCCAGCAGGCACAGGGGCACAGATACGCAGTATTTT. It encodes CASRHRGTDTQYF. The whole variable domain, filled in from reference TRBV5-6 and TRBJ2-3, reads DAGVTQSPTHLIKTRGQQVTLRCSPKSGHDTVSWYQQALGQGPQFIFQYYEEEERQRGNFPDRFSGHQFPNYSSELNVNALLLGDSALYLCASRHRGTDTQYFGPGTRLTVL.

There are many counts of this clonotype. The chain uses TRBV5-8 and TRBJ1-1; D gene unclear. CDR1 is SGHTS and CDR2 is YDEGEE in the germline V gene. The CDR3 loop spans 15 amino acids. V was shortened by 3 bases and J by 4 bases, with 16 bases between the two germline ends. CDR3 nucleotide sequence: TGTGCCAGCAGCTCCGGCAACACGTATGGCACTGAAGCTTTCTTT. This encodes CASSSGNTYGTEAFF.